The T cell receptor beta chain described here comes from a study of radiation and T cells in renal cell carcinoma. Turning to the study itself: Nephrectomy followed 15 Gy stereotactic body radiation by 4 weeks.

Method: immunoSEQ multiplex PCR; TCRdb's copy keeps in-frame clones and lacks some. The sample has about 150,000 clones; about 88% are singletons. Documented time point: baseline pretreatment blood. The treatment is: 15 Gy SBRT to primary tumor, nephrectomy 4 weeks later. The patient's renal cell carcinoma had clear cell pathology. Study-wide points: No pretreatment tumor biopsies were available for baseline clonotypes. In blood, top tumor clones expanded by 2 weeks, shrinking by 4.

About this clone itself: Its matching antigen is unknown.

With V trimmed by 3 bases and J by 2 bases, 7 bases remained unmatched. CDR1 and CDR2 (germline): SGHRS, YFSETQ. The CDR3 has 17 residues. This TCR came from a woman between 70 and 85 years old with renal cell carcinoma. The sample was blood, taken from a patient whose treatment included radiotherapy and nephrectomy. The rearrangement joins TRBV5-1 to TRBJ2-3; TRBD2 matches at 12 bases. The CDR3 DNA sequence: TGCGCCAGCAGCTCTACCCTAGCGGGGGGGCCCACAGATACGCAGTATTTT. This encodes CASSSTLAGGPTDTQYF. The complete variable domain, with remaining parts taken from reference TRBV5-1 and TRBJ2-3, reads KAGVTQTPRYLIKTRGQQVTLSCSPISGHRSVSWYQQTPGQGLQFLFEYFSETQRNKGNFPGRFSGRQFSNSRSEMNVSTLELGDSALYLCASSSTLAGGPTDTQYFGPGTRLTVL.